The clone carrying this TCR beta chain was seen repeatedly, ten times or more. Its antigen remains unidentified. The time point here: persistent/refractory GD, antithyroid drugs over 5 years with positive TRAb. PBMCs were the source of the RNA used for TCR sequencing. These data are taken from a study of regulatory T cells in long-lasting Graves disease. The study's findings and limits: Persistent Graves' patients showed reduced TCR diversity versus newly diagnosed patients. The number of shared public clonotypes was higher in persistent patients (2,741) than new patients (around 960).

Building the TCR beta libraries relied on iRepertoire HTBI primers, and CDR3 regions underwent Arm-PCR. TCRdb re-analysed the multiplex PCR reads in MiXCR, keeping a single row per CDR3 protein. The table has 310,000 or so distinct CDR3 sequences, 15% to 20% seen once. The sample here was peripheral blood mononuclear cells (PBMCs), taken when the disease was refractory, from a patient treated with antithyroid drugs. This TCR was sampled from a female donor with Graves disease.

The CDR3: CASSLQGARGNEQYF. The CDR3 region has the DNA TGTGCCAGCAGTTTGCAGGGGGCTCGTGGAAACGAGCAGTACTTC. V is TRBV28 and J is TRBJ2-7, with 8 bases matching TRBD1. Germline V gene sequence: CDR1 MDHEN, CDR2 SYDVKM. The length of the CDR3 is 15 residues. The V gene end was trimmed by 3 bases and the J gene end by 5 bases; junction bases not matched to a gene: 9. Supplemented by reference TRBV28 and TRBJ2-7, the full variable domain reads DVKVTQSSRYLVKRTGEKVFLECVQDMDHENMFWYRQDPGLGLRLIYFSYDVKMKEKGDIPEGYSVSREKKERFSLILESASTNQTSMYLCASSLQGARGNEQYFGPGTRLTVT.